The 8 T cell receptor beta chains listed next were all sequenced from one sample in a study of regulatory T cells in long-lasting Graves disease. Arm-PCR with iRepertoire HTBI primers amplified the CDR3 regions for these TCR beta libraries. TCRdb re-called the multiplex PCR reads with MiXCR, one entry per CDR3 protein. The profile shows approximately 490,000 distinct CDR3 sequences, around 15% of them singletons. Noted time point: newly diagnosed GD, antithyroid drugs for less than 3 months. Researchers made the TCR library from RNA that was extracted from PBMCs. These data also featured in a second study, about T cells in Graves' hyperthyroidism and ophthalmopathy.

The sequencing used peripheral blood mononuclear cells (PBMCs), collected at new diagnosis, from a patient treated with antithyroid drugs. The receptors stem from a man between 35 and 55 years old with Graves disease.

This clonotype was recorded at least ten times. The chain recombines TRBV20-1 with TRBJ1-6, with 12 bases fitting TRBD1. CDR1 is DFQATT, CDR2 SNEGSKA, per germline (reference sequence). The CDR3 has 15 residues. V shed 3 bases, J shed 9 bases, and the junction held 6 bases outside the gene matches. DNA of the CDR3: TGCAGTGCTAGCCCCGGGACAGGGGGCTTTTCACCCCTCCACTTT. Its translation: CSASPGTGGFSPLHF.

This clonotype was detected ten times or more. The chain joins TRBV11-1 to TRBJ2-5; TRBD1 aligns across 9 bases. V gave up 7 bases and J gave up 2 bases; unmatched junction bases: 8. CDR3 length equals 15 residues. Germline-derived CDR1 and CDR2 are SGHAT and FQDESV (reference sequence). The CDR3 region is CASNRRTGVQETQYF. In DNA, the CDR3 is TGTGCCAGCAACCGGAGGACAGGGGTACAAGAGACCCAGTACTTC.

J is TRBJ2-2 and V is TRBV6-1; unclear D gene. The germline V gene encodes CDR1 MNHNS and CDR2 SASEGT. The CDR3 spans 12 residues. Trimming stripped 6 bases from V and 0 bases from J, with 2 bases between. CDR3 nucleotide sequence: TGTGCCAGCAGAACGAACACCGGGGAGCTGTTTTTT. It encodes CASRTNTGELFF.

The rearrangement links TRBV12-3 or TRBV12-4 to TRBJ2-1, with unresolved D. There are 16 residues in the CDR3. V dropped 2 bases and J dropped 5 bases, with 16 bases sitting between them. CDR3 bases: TGTGCCAGCAGTTTAAGGATCCAGGAGATAGACAATGAGCAGTTCTTC. Translated: CASSLRIQEIDNEQFF.

V and J are TRBV6-2 or TRBV6-3 and TRBJ1-4; 9 nucleotides align to TRBD1. The V segment lost 6 bases and the J segment 3 bases; nucleotides outside the gene matches: 8. The CDR3 length is 16 residues. Germline values: CDR1 MNHEY, CDR2 SVGEGT. Written as DNA, the CDR3 is TGTGCCAGCAGACAACCGGGACAGGGTGCTAATGAAAAACTGTTTTTT. It yields the protein CASRQPGQGANEKLFF.

This clonotype has a count of ten or more. The chain is built from TRBV28 and TRBJ2-5, with 9 positions matching TRBD1. J lost 5 bases, V lost 4 bases, and 8 bases had no gene match. Germline V lookup: CDR1 MDHEN, CDR2 SYDVKM. This CDR3 comprises 15 residues. The CDR3 spells CASSYTGGAWETQYF. CDR3 coding DNA: TGTGCCAGCAGTTATACAGGGGGCGCCTGGGAGACCCAGTACTTC.

The genes are TRBV6-4 and TRBJ2-2, with 7 positions matching TRBD1. The CDR3 is 17 residues long. Per germline, CDR1 MRHNA and CDR2 SNTAGT. V dropped 0 bases and J dropped 5; count of bases not matched to a gene: 9. The CDR3 spells CASSDSLYRDSTGELFF. The CDR3 DNA reads TGTGCCAGCAGTGACTCACTATATCGGGACAGTACCGGGGAGCTGTTTTTT.

Remarks on this clonotype: The missing conserved phenylalanine or tryptophan at the end of this CDR3 makes a read error likely. The chain has TRBV24-1 and TRBJ2-1; no definite D call. The CDR3 extends over 14 amino acids. Germline assignment: CDR1 KGHDR and CDR2 SFDVKD. V lost 3 bases and J 7 bases, leaving 12 bases between the germline ends. CDR3 nucleotides: TGTGCCACCAGTGATCTCCAACAAGAGAATGAGCAGTTCCTC. It is translated as CATSDLQQENEQFL.